This TCR beta chain came from a study of beta chain features in type 1 diabetes (dated by TCRdb to the late 2010s). Study-level background: No differences in mean age, gender distribution, total cell number or subset yield were found between patients and healthy donors. A total of some 100,000,000 sorted cells were examined across all samples, and the number of cells per subset was strongly correlated with RNA yield. The study compared TCRB repertoires of sorted circulating CD4+ T cell subsets between recently diagnosed type 1 diabetes patients and matched healthy donors. Whereas all 30 or so donors provided naive and central memory subsets, regulatory and stem cell-like memory subsets were isolated from just 8 patients and about 8 healthy donors. Broad study findings and their caveats: Naive, central memory and regulatory TCRB repertoires appeared more similar among patients than among healthy donors. At VDJ recombination sites, type 1 diabetes patients had fewer insertions and more deleted nucleotides, which implies abnormalities in thymic rearrangement. Because the HLA sub-analyses included only small numbers of individuals, any influence of HLA type on TCRB rearrangement was left unresolved. In all four CD4+ subsets, TCRB CDR3 length was moderately but significantly shorter in type 1 diabetes patients. Because cDNA was sequenced instead of genomic DNA, highly expressing activated cells could be over-represented, though the groups showed no difference in activation or CD3 levels. PCR may preferentially amplify shorter templates, but because patient and control samples were amplified and corrected together, any resulting skew would affect both groups equally.

A single peripheral blood draw of 90 to 150 mL on average was collected from each donor into heparinised tubes. Naive, central memory, regulatory and stem cell-like memory CD4+ T cells were sorted on a BD FACSAria II using a panel including CD45RO, CCR7, CD25, CD127, CD95 and CD27. A purity above 98% was achieved for all sorted populations. PBMCs were isolated immediately by Lymphoprep density gradient centrifugation and stained directly without culture. Samples were stained and sorted in pairs, with one healthy donor and one patient per experiment, so that batch effects were minimized. Unmatched junction bases come to 0, with V trimmed by 5 bases and J by 6 bases. Inclusive of the bounding cysteine and phenylalanine, the CDR3 is 12 residues long. Solely the CDR3 DNA is kept, with 36 bases framed from the first base. From a lookup of the germline V gene, CDR1 and CDR2 are KGHSH and LQKENI. About this clone itself: No cognate antigen has been identified for it. No much larger clone is present one base from it, and per-base qualities are unavailable.

The entire amount of isolated RNA was reverse transcribed using the High Capacity cDNA Reverse Transcription Kit, so the sequenced TCRB transcripts were expressed ones. Deep immunoSEQ sequencing was performed on naive, central memory and regulatory T cell samples, with an average of roughly 3.6 million total reads per sample. Sorted cells were lysed in RLT buffer, and RNA was extracted using DNase-treated RNeasy Micro or Mini kits according to cell number. Each cell subset was processed on its own to prevent cross-contamination, while patient and healthy donor samples were processed together. The immunoSEQ multiplex PCR was used to amplify TCRB sequences from cDNA, generating 87-bp fragments that spanned the CDR3 region. The amplicons were sequenced using the Illumina HiSeq platform. The original pipeline was this. Synthetic template baselines were used to correct PCR bias computationally, reads within Hamming distance 2 were collapsed, and singletons that could not be merged were discarded. Reads were aligned to IMGT to assign V, D and J genes, CDR3 length, and insertions or deletions at six rearrangement sites. Within each subset, clonotype counts were normalized to the number of sorted cells before true diversity and Gini coefficients were calculated with the tcR R package. The overlap coefficient, calculated on TCRB nucleotide sequences, was used to quantify repertoire sharing. As a proxy for the pre-selection repertoire, out-of-frame TCRB sequences from naive cells were analyzed. Entries here come from immuneACCESS through TCRdb and include only in-frame sequences with V and J called. Some clones fail to appear in such tables; in the studies checked, an unresolved V gene covers under half of the shortfall, and the cause of the remainder is unknown. Clonal size and the V and J genes are those of that table, whereas D and trimming came from the DNA. This sample is represented by 970,000 or so clones; 17% of them were singletons. The ten largest clones represent 0.02% to 0.03% of the sample.

The receptor was isolated from a woman in her late teens or twenties in good health. Rearrangement joined TRBV18 to TRBJ2-2; 7 nucleotides in the junction match TRBD2. Sequencing used naive CD4+ T cells from blood. The sample's cell subset or site label, in plain terms: true naive CD4+ T cells. The DNA sequence is as follows: TGTGCCAGCTCAGCGGGAGCCGGGGAGCTGTTTTTT. It encodes CASSAGAGELFF.